This T cell receptor (beta chain) was observed in a study of T cells in Graves' hyperthyroidism and ophthalmopathy. Study-wide points: In blood, most of the thyroid clonotypes expanded above 0.001 were also present. Before onset, by a median of approximately 6.2 months, the model predicted ophthalmopathy.

The CDR3 loop spans 14 amino acids. The germline V gene encodes CDR1 LGHDT and CDR2 YNNKEL (reference sequence). Trimming removed 1 base from V and 7 bases from J, with 11 bases in between. Those with hyperthyroidism were 18 to 65 years old, newly diagnosed, and ill for under 2 months. The diagnostic basis comprised clinical symptoms, serum thyroxine and TRAb, thyroid ultrasound and orbital computed tomography. This clonotype was recorded a few times. Its antigen is undetermined. The CDR3 regions of TCR beta were amplified from RNA transcripts. In the first-round RT-PCR of the TCR CDR3, the HTBI primer set was used. Via MiXCR, TCRdb re-called the multiplex PCR reads, giving one row per CDR3 protein. The sample yields some 550,000 distinct CDR3 sequences, under 25% seen once.

V usage is TRBV3-1 and J usage is TRBJ1-5; maybe TRBD1 (5 bases). This TCR was recovered from a man aged 18 to 29 with Graves' hyperthyroidism. Input material: blood. CDR3 amino acids: CASSQVGVEQPQHF. The CDR3 bases are TGTGCCAGCAGCCAAGTAGGGGTGGAGCAGCCCCAGCATTTT.